This T cell receptor beta chain was profiled in a study of blood T cell repertoires in COVID-19. Whole-study context: Some COVID-19 samples were acute and others convalescent; all came from the United States, Italy and Spain. The analysed material was cDNA or gDNA that came from T cells, B-cell-depleted T cells, or PBMCs.

Germline V lookup: CDR1 SGHRS, CDR2 YFSETQ. CDR3 length equals 14 residues. The V and J ends lost 4 bases and 4 bases respectively, with 14 bases between them. Methods used by the authors: Estimation of nucleated cell counts relied on the amplification of reference gene primers. Sequenced by immunoSEQ multiplex PCR; TCRdb stores in-frame clones only, minus some. Clone size and the V and J calls come from that table; the DNA yielded D and trimming. The table records 40,000 to 45,000 clones, 92% of them present only once. The rearrangement links TRBV5-1 to TRBJ1-2; a possible D gene is TRBD1 (5 bases). The sequence was obtained from a human donor in a cohort sampled during active COVID-19. Sample: peripheral blood. The CDR3 DNA follows: TGCGCCAGCAGCACGGACAACGGTCGCTATGGCTACACCTTC. Amino acids: CASSTDNGRYGYTF.